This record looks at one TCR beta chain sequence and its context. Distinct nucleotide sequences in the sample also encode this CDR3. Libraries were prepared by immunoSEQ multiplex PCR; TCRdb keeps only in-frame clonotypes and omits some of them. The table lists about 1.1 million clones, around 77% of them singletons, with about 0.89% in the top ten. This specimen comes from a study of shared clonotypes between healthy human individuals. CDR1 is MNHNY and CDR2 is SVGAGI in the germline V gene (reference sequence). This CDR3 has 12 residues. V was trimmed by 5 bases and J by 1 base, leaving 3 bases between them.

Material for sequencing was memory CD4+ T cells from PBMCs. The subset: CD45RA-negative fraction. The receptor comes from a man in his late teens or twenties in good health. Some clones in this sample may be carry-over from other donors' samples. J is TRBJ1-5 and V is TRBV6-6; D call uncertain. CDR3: CASSRSNQPQHF. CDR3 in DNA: TGTGCCAGCAGTAGAAGCAATCAGCCCCAGCATTTT.